This is a list of T cell receptor beta chains from one sample in a study of T cell responses to AZD1222 COVID-19 vaccine. Measured with immunoSEQ multiplex PCR; TCRdb has only the in-frame clones, and not every one. The data contain roughly 93,000 clones, about 89% of them seen just once; the ten biggest clones take up more than 1.5%. This specimen consisted of peripheral blood, obtained on day 0 of AZD1222 vaccination. The receptors were sampled from an adult in good health. Each CDR3 is given without its conserved first and last residue.

V gene: TRBV4-1
CDR3 protein: ASSQAGTGDYGYT

V gene: TRBV11-3
CDR3 protein: ASSLYDGVEQY

V gene: TRBV12-3/TRBV12-4
CDR3 protein: ASSLEQGLEQY

V gene: TRBV6-4
CDR3 protein: AALGDEGNQPQH

V gene: TRBV15
CDR3 protein: ATSRGGGAYNEQF

V gene: TRBV5-1
CDR3 protein: ASSFAPTGETHGYT

V gene: TRBV30
CDR3 protein: AQRTGENQKLF

V gene: TRBV27
CDR3 protein: ASSLDRTYEQY

V gene: TRBV7-2
CDR3 protein: ASSLDYYEQY

V gene: TRBV19
CDR3 protein: ASRGQASATNEKLF

V gene: TRBV2
CDR3 protein: AMTRGTEAF

V gene: TRBV6-5
CDR3 protein: ASSQRGGEKLF

V gene: TRBV3-1/TRBV3-2
CDR3 protein: ASSQDLGTGSIGELF

V gene: TRBV19
CDR3 protein: ASSKLVQPQH

V gene: TRBV19
CDR3 protein: ASSVTGPSLPQH

V gene: TRBV7-2
CDR3 protein: ASSRDQGPGKLF

V gene: TRBV19
CDR3 protein: ASSRQGRGTTEAF

V gene: TRBV6-4
CDR3 protein: ASSVSSTDTQY

V gene: TRBV7-3
CDR3 protein: ASSPGLADTQY

V gene: TRBV5-8
CDR3 protein: ASSLVATEAF

V gene: TRBV28
CDR3 protein: ASTLSIRVHEQY

V gene: TRBV5-6
CDR3 protein: ASSADRGTNEKLF

V gene: TRBV2
CDR3 protein: ASSADRVGQYEQY

V gene: TRBV15
CDR3 protein: ATSRDSLETQY

V gene: TRBV3-1/TRBV3-2
CDR3 protein: ASSQEWQDNQETQY

V gene: TRBV3-1/TRBV3-2
CDR3 protein: ASSQGGFGTEAF

V gene: TRBV7-9
CDR3 protein: ASTKEAENTEAF

V gene: TRBV10-3
CDR3 protein: AISEFSGGPYEQY

V gene: TRBV5-1
CDR3 protein: ASSWQGTDNSPLH

V gene: TRBV25-1
CDR3 protein: ASSESDGLNTEAF

V gene: TRBV10-3
CDR3 protein: AISGGGDTQY

V gene: TRBV28
CDR3 protein: ASSFGQSHYGYT

V gene: TRBV7-8
CDR3 protein: ASTGGTGNYGYT

V gene: TRBV28
CDR3 protein: ASTSTDNYGYT